This entry lists 28 T cell receptor beta chains sequenced from one sample in a study of T cells in Graves' hyperthyroidism and ophthalmopathy. RNA transcripts yielded amplified TCR beta CDR3 regions. The HTBI primer set was used in a first-round RT-PCR of the TCR CDR3. One entry per CDR3 protein results from TCRdb running MiXCR on the multiplex PCR reads. The sample records a few hundred thousand distinct CDR3 sequences, approximately 15% being singletons. Material for sequencing was blood. The receptors here all came from a woman aged 18 to 35 with Graves' hyperthyroidism.

This chain uses TRBV9 with TRBJ2-3, with D perhaps assigned TRBD1 or TRBD2 (5 bases each). The V gene's germline CDR1 is SGDLS and CDR2 YYNGEE. V was shortened by 3 bases and J by 0 bases, with 11 bases between the two germline ends. This CDR3 is 15 amino acids long. The CDR3 loop is CASSARDQSTDTQYF. In DNA form, the CDR3 reads TGTGCCAGCAGCGCCCGGGACCAGAGCACAGATACGCAGTATTTT. Full variable domain (remainder filled in from reference TRBV9 and TRBJ2-3): DSGVTQTPKHLITATGQRVTLRCSPRSGDLSVYWYQQSLDQGLQFLIQYYNGEERAKGNILERFSAQQFPDLHSELNLSSLELGDSALYFCASSARDQSTDTQYFGPGTRLTVL.

This clonotype has a handful of counts. The rearrangement links TRBV7-9 to TRBJ2-1; D is undetermined. The germline V and J ends were trimmed by 3 bases and 8 bases, with 11 bases remaining between them. The CDR3 length is 13 residues. Per the germline V gene, CDR1 is SEHNR and CDR2 is FQNEAQ (reference sequence). The CDR3 loop is CASSFLQTDEQFF. The CDR3 DNA reads TGTGCCAGCAGCTTCTTGCAGACCGATGAGCAGTTCTTC.

In this sample, this clonotype turned up many times. The chain has TRBV7-3 and TRBJ2-1; 15 bases fit TRBD2. This CDR3 is built from 18 residues. Germline CDR1 SGHTA, CDR2 FQGTGA. The V gene end was trimmed by 3 bases and the J gene end by 9 bases; junction bases not matched to a gene: 12. CDR3 protein: CASSFLTGLAGGGTEQFF. For the CDR3, the DNA is TGTGCCAGCAGCTTCCTCACTGGACTAGCGGGAGGGGGGACTGAGCAGTTCTTC.

This clonotype was detected ten times or more. At one end, the junction sequence differs from germline, possibly due to a read error. The rearrangement uses TRBV18 and TRBJ2-7; weak D call: TRBD2 (5 bases). Germline assignment: CDR1 KGHSH and CDR2 LQKENI. CDR3 length: 16 residues. The CDR3: CASSRVGSRTLYEQCF. The CDR3 DNA is TGTGCCAGCTCAAGGGTGGGGAGTCGGACCCTCTACGAGCAGTGCTTC. Complete variable domain (other parts from reference TRBV18 and TRBJ2-7): NAGVMQNPRHLVRRRGQEARLRCSPMKGHSHVYWYRQLPEEGLKFMVYLQKENIIDESGMPKERFSAEFPKEGPSILRIQQVVRGDSAAYFCASSRVGSRTLYEQCFGPGTRLTVT.

This clonotype was picked up a small number of times. The rearrangement joins TRBV20-1 to TRBJ2-3; 9 nucleotides agree with TRBD2. V was clipped by 2 bases and J by 4 bases; unmatched bases: 10. The germline gives CDR1 DFQATT, CDR2 SNEGSKA (reference sequence). The CDR3 totals 16 residues. The CDR3 region is CSARSLEAGGPDTQYF. DNA for the CDR3: TGCAGTGCTAGATCTCTGGAAGCGGGAGGACCAGATACGCAGTATTTT.

This clonotype was seen at least ten times. This chain uses TRBV5-1 with TRBJ2-1, with 8 bases identical to TRBD1. The CDR3 runs to 16 residues. V trimming: 3 bases; J trimming: 5 bases; junction bases outside the gene matches: 10. Germline CDR1 SGHRS, CDR2 YFSETQ. The CDR3 spells CASSSMPGTGNNEQFF. The CDR3 bases are TGCGCCAGCAGCTCTATGCCCGGGACAGGCAACAATGAGCAGTTCTTC.

This clonotype was seen a few times. J is TRBJ2-5 and V is TRBV4-2; D is ambiguous. Germline CDR1 LGHNA, CDR2 YNFKEQ. CDR3 length equals 14 residues. V lost 1 base and J 2 bases, leaving 8 bases between the germline ends. The CDR3 nucleotides read TGTGCCAGCAGCCAAGGTGGATCACAAGAGACCCAGTACTTC. Protein sequence: CASSQGGSQETQYF.

This clonotype was picked up many times. This chain joins TRBV15 and TRBJ2-1; D unclear. Trimming pared 0 bases from V and 4 bases from J, leaving 4 bases between. Germline V gene data show CDR1 as LNHNV and CDR2 as YYDKDF (reference sequence). The CDR3 contains 13 residues. CDR3 in amino acids: CATSRDTYNEQFF. DNA of the CDR3: TGTGCCACCAGCAGAGACACATACAATGAGCAGTTCTTC.

The table lists this clonotype with a few counts. The chain combines TRBV5-6 with TRBJ1-2; 10 nucleotides agree with TRBD1. The germline CDR1 and CDR2 sequences are SGHDT and YYEEEE. This CDR3 has 14 residues. After removal of 4 bases from V and 6 bases from J, the junction contained 6 bases not matched to a gene. In nucleotides, the CDR3 is TGTGCCAGCAGCACCGGGACAGGGGATCATGGCTACACCTTC. Translating it yields CASSTGTGDHGYTF.

There are a few counts of this clonotype. The chain carries TRBV6-1 and TRBJ2-1; 9 positions match TRBD2. Trimming at V came to 2 bases and at J to 5 bases, leaving 7 bases not matched to a gene. The CDR3 length is 16 residues. CDR1 and CDR2 from the germline V gene are MNHNS and SASEGT. The CDR3 DNA sequence: TGTGCCAGCAGTGAACTAGCGGGATTCGGGGACAATGAGCAGTTCTTC. It is translated as CASSELAGFGDNEQFF.

This chain uses TRBV10-3 with TRBJ2-1; 10 bases map to TRBD1. The V gene's germline CDR1 is ENHRY and CDR2 SYGVKD. V shed 2 bases, J shed 0 bases, and the junction held 1 base outside the gene matches. This CDR3 comprises 16 residues. The chain's CDR3 is CAISEDRGLSYNEQFF. For the CDR3, the DNA is TGTGCCATCAGTGAGGACAGGGGGCTCTCCTACAATGAGCAGTTCTTC.

The sample holds many counts of this clonotype. The chain uses TRBV19 and TRBJ2-2; D gene ambiguous. Trimming cost V 3 bases and J 6 bases, with 5 bases left between them. CDR1 and CDR2 (germline): LNHDA, SQIVND (reference sequence). This CDR3 spans 12 amino acids. In nucleotides, the CDR3 is TGTGCCAGTAGTATTCTCGCCGGGGAGCTGTTTTTT. This codes for CASSILAGELFF. The variable domain in full, with the rest retrieved from reference TRBV19 and TRBJ2-2, is DGGITQSPKYLFRKEGQNVTLSCEQNLNHDAMYWYRQDPGQGLRLIYYSQIVNDFQKGDIAEGYSVSREKKESFPLTVTSAQKNPTAFYLCASSILAGELFFGEGSRLTVL.

This clonotype was found many times. The chain links TRBV12-3 or TRBV12-4 to TRBJ2-1, with 7 bases identical to TRBD2. This CDR3 spans 14 amino acids. J was trimmed by 2 bases and V by 4 bases; bases with no gene match: 2. The CDR3: CASSSGTTYNEQFF. In DNA, the CDR3 is TGTGCCAGCAGTTCCGGGACTACCTACAATGAGCAGTTCTTC.

This clonotype was seen only a few times. The J gene is TRBJ2-3, the V gene TRBV19; 11 bases match TRBD2. The CDR3 runs 15 residues. V shed 7 bases and J 6 bases; nucleotides not matched to a gene: 9. CDR1 and CDR2 from the germline V gene are LNHDA and SQIVND (reference sequence). CDR3 loop: CASTRSRTSGDTQYF. Here the CDR3 DNA reads TGTGCCAGTACCCGATCCCGGACTAGCGGGGATACGCAGTATTTT.

This clonotype was found many times. V is TRBV29-1 and J is TRBJ1-5; D unresolved. Trimming pared 6 bases from V and 7 bases from J, leaving 19 bases between. This CDR3 contains 14 residues. Germline V gives CDR1 SQVTM, CDR2 ANQGSEA. The CDR3 DNA follows: TGCAGCGTCCGTTACAGCGGTGAGGACCAGCCCCAGCATTTT. Protein: CSVRYSGEDQPQHF.

This clonotype occurred many times. The chain links TRBV6-5 to TRBJ1-1, with D perhaps TRBD1 (5 bases). The CDR3 has 13 residues. Germline assignment: CDR1 MNHEY and CDR2 SVGAGI. V was clipped by 1 base and J by 5 bases, with 8 bases between them. This chain's CDR3 is CASSYWGGTEAFF. The CDR3 DNA is TGTGCCAGCAGTTACTGGGGGGGGACTGAAGCTTTCTTT.

This clonotype has ten or more counts. The rearrangement links TRBV5-1 to TRBJ2-5; tentative D call: TRBD1 (5 bases). The CDR3 covers 14 residues. The germline V and J ends were trimmed by 0 bases and 2 bases, with 8 bases remaining between them. Germline-derived CDR1 and CDR2 are SGHRS and YFSETQ. CDR3 loop: CASSLAHRQETQYF. Here the CDR3 DNA reads TGCGCCAGCAGCTTGGCTCACAGGCAAGAGACCCAGTACTTC.

This clonotype was counted many times. The junction does not match germline at one end; this may be a read error. The chain recombines TRBV7-8 with TRBJ2-3, with 12 bases lining up with TRBD2. Germline-derived CDR1 and CDR2 are SGHVS and FQNEAQ. The CDR3 spans 15 residues. The CDR3 DNA reads as TGTGCCAGCAGCCTAGCGGGAGGGCCCTCGGATACGCAGTATTTT. Its translation is CASSLAGGPSDTQYF.

The chain recombines TRBV5-7 with TRBJ1-4, with a tentative D call TRBD1 (5 bases). TRBV5-7 is treated as an ORF (open reading frame) with a function not yet certain. This CDR3 contains 16 residues. V lost 4 bases, J lost 0 bases, and 13 bases lay in between. The CDR3 DNA follows: TGTGCCAGCAGCAAAATAACGGGGGCAACTAATGAAAAACTGTTTTTT. Translated: CASSKITGATNEKLFF.

This clonotype was seen a handful of times. J is TRBJ2-3 and V is TRBV9; TRBD2 matches at 7 bases. The V and J ends lost 2 bases and 0 bases, in that order; junction bases with no gene match: 12. Germline assignment: CDR1 SGDLS and CDR2 YYNGEE. The CDR3 has 18 amino acids. This CDR3 reads CASSVLPSGRSSTDTQYF. The DNA for the CDR3 is TGTGCCAGCAGCGTCCTGCCTAGCGGCCGGTCTAGCACAGATACGCAGTATTTT.

This rearrangement joins TRBV20-1 to TRBJ2-7, with 10 bases aligning to TRBD2. The germline gives CDR1 DFQATT, CDR2 SNEGSKA (reference sequence). Trimming cost V 3 bases and J 6 bases; bases outside gene matches: 11. This CDR3 comprises 15 residues. The chain's CDR3 is CSASELAGVFSEQYF. CDR3 coding DNA: TGCAGTGCTAGCGAGCTAGCGGGAGTCTTTAGCGAGCAGTACTTC.

This clonotype was observed at least ten times. The chain recombines TRBV6-5 with TRBJ2-2; D gene uncertain. Per germline, CDR1 MNHEY and CDR2 SVGAGI. The CDR3 consists of 16 residues. The V gene lost 0 bases and the J gene lost 6 bases, with 14 bases spanning the gap. The CDR3, as DNA: TGTGCCAGCAGTTACTCGATAAATGAGGTGGCCGGGGAGCTGTTTTTT. Amino acid sequence: CASSYSINEVAGELFF.

This clonotype was detected many times. The chain links TRBV7-3 to TRBJ2-3; D is unresolved. CDR1 is SGHTA, CDR2 FQGTGA, per germline. V was cut by 2 bases and J by 2 bases, with 8 bases left in between. The CDR3 is 14 residues long. The CDR3 here is CASSLGPSTDTQYF. DNA for the CDR3: TGTGCCAGCAGCTTAGGTCCTTCCACAGATACGCAGTATTTT.

This chain uses TRBV28 with TRBJ1-5; TRBD1 might be the D (5 bases). Germline CDR1 is MDHEN and CDR2 is SYDVKM. This CDR3 is built from 15 residues. V gave up 2 bases and J gave up 7 bases, with 15 bases separating them. Here the CDR3 reads CASSLAQPTAQPQHF. CDR3 coding DNA: TGTGCCAGCAGTTTAGCCCAACCGACAGCACAGCCCCAGCATTTT.

This clonotype was seen ten or more times. This chain joins TRBV12-3 or TRBV12-4 and TRBJ2-7; D unresolved. The CDR3 totals 13 residues. The V end was cut by 6 bases, the J end by 0 bases, with 9 bases between. CDR3 coding DNA: TGTGCCAGCAGACACCCGAGCTCCTACGAGCAGTACTTC. Translation: CASRHPSSYEQYF.

This clonotype came up many times. The genes are TRBV12-5 and TRBJ2-1, with 8 nucleotides matching TRBD1. CDR1 and CDR2 (germline): LGHNT, FRNRAP. V dropped 6 bases and J dropped 5; count of bases not matched to a gene: 3. The CDR3 runs 13 residues. CDR3 bases: TGTGCTAGTGGGACAGGGGAACACAATGAGCAGTTCTTC. Its translation is CASGTGEHNEQFF.

The chain is built from TRBV3-1 and TRBJ2-1; D unclear. Germline V CDR1 and CDR2: LGHDT, YNNKEL (reference sequence). Trimming took off 0 bases at V and 6 bases at J, with 12 bases between the two ends. CDR3 length: 15 amino acids. This CDR3 reads CASSQDGRRSNEQFF. The CDR3 DNA is TGTGCCAGCAGCCAAGATGGCCGACGTAGCAATGAGCAGTTCTTC.

V is TRBV10-1 and J is TRBJ2-7; maybe TRBD2 (6 bases). V dropped 2 bases and J dropped 8 bases, with 16 bases sitting between them. The CDR3 totals 14 residues. Germline V lookup: CDR1 WNHNN, CDR2 SYGVQD (reference sequence). The CDR3 loop is CASSEGSGVRKQYF. In nucleotides, the CDR3 is TGCGCCAGCAGTGAGGGTAGCGGCGTTAGGAAGCAGTACTTC.